This T cell receptor beta chain stems from a study of shared clonotypes between healthy human individuals. For sorted subsets, about 190 ng DNA per replicate equaled about 30,000 T cell genomes. Clones were read by immunoSEQ multiplex PCR, and TCRdb kept only the in-frame ones, dropping some. The table shows approximately 2,300,000 clones, with 80% to 95% occurring only once. CDR3 size: 15 residues. The V gene lost 4 bases and the J gene lost 6 bases, with 18 bases spanning the gap. Germline-derived CDR1 and CDR2 are MGHDK and SYGVNS. Input material: naive CD4+ T cells from PBMCs. Subset noted: CD45RA+ positively selected. This rearrangement joins TRBV25-1 to TRBJ1-2; the D gene is possibly TRBD1 (6 bases). This sequence was found in a man aged 18 to 29 in good health. Some clones in this sample may be carry-over from other donors' samples. CDR3 nucleotides: TGTGCCAGCAGTGGCCTGACAGGCGGACGGGATGGCTACACCTTC. Protein sequence: CASSGLTGGRDGYTF.